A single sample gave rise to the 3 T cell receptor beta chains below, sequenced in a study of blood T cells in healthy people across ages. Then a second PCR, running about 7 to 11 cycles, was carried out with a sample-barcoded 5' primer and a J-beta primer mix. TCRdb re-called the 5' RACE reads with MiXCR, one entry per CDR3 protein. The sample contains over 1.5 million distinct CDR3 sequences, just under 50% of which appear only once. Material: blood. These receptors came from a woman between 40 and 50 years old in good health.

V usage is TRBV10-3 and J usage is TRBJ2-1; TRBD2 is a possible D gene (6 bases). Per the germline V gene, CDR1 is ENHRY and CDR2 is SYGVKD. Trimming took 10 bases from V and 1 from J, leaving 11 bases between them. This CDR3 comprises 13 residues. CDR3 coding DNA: TGTGCCACCCGGACTACATCCTACAATGAGCAGTTCTTC. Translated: CATRTTSYNEQFF.

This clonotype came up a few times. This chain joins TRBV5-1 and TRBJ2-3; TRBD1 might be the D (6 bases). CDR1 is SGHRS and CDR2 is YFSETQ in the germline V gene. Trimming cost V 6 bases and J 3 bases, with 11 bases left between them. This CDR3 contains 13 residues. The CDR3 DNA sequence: TGCGCCAGCAAGAGCACAGGGACAGATACGCAGTATTTT. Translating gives CASKSTGTDTQYF.

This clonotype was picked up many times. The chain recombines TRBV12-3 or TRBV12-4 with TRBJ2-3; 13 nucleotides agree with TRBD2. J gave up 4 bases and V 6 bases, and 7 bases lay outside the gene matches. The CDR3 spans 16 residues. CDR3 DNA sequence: TGTGCCAGCAGCCCTACTAGCGGGGGGGCTGCAGATACGCAGTATTTT. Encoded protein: CASSPTSGGAADTQYF.